Listed here are 30 T cell receptor beta chains from one sample, sequenced in a study of shared clonotypes between healthy human individuals. Here immunoSEQ multiplex PCR was the method, and the copy in TCRdb shows in-frame clones only, minus some. The sample lists 2 million to 2.5 million clones; 85% to 95% were seen once. The material sequenced was naive CD4+ T cells from PBMCs. The subset denotes: CD45RA+ positively selected. The receptors shown here come from a man aged 18 to 35 in good health. Some clones in this sample may be carry-over from other donors' samples.

Concerning this clone itself: The same CDR3 is also encoded by other DNA sequences in this sample. V gene TRBV5-1 combines with J gene TRBJ1-1, with D unresolved. The length of the CDR3 is 14 residues. The V and J ends lost 0 bases and 0 bases respectively, with 6 bases between them. Per germline, CDR1 SGHRS and CDR2 YFSETQ. The CDR3 DNA reads TGCGCCAGCAGCTTGGGGAACATGAACACTGAAGCTTTCTTT. Translating it yields CASSLGNMNTEAFF.

The chain employs TRBV6-1 and TRBJ2-1, with 8 nucleotides matching TRBD1. Germline-derived CDR1 and CDR2 are MNHNS and SASEGT. CDR3 length equals 14 residues. Losses at the gene ends were 2 bases for V and 6 bases for J; bases not matched to a gene: 3. The CDR3 spells CASSERDRTNEQFF. DNA for the CDR3: TGTGCCAGCAGTGAAAGGGACAGGACCAATGAGCAGTTCTTC.

For the CDR3, the DNA is TGTGCCAGCAGTGCGACGGGACTAGCGTTTTCAGATACGCAGTATTTT. Protein sequence: CASSATGLAFSDTQYF. The chain combines TRBV27 with TRBJ2-3; 10 nucleotides agree with TRBD2. CDR1 is MNHEY, CDR2 SMNVEV, per germline (reference sequence). This CDR3 region has 16 residues. The V and J ends lost 5 bases and 4 bases, in that order; junction bases with no gene match: 9.

The chain couples TRBV5-1 to TRBJ2-5; D is possibly TRBD1 (6 bases). V was pared by 4 bases and J by 2 bases, with 15 bases between. CDR1 is SGHRS, CDR2 YFSETQ, per germline. The CDR3 length is 15 residues. In nucleotides, the CDR3 is TGCGCCAGCAGCATAACAGGGACCGGACAAGAGACCCAGTACTTC. Translation: CASSITGTGQETQYF. The variable domain in full, completed from reference TRBV5-1 and TRBJ2-5, reads KAGVTQTPRYLIKTRGQQVTLSCSPISGHRSVSWYQQTPGQGLQFLFEYFSETQRNKGNFPGRFSGRQFSNSRSEMNVSTLELGDSALYLCASSITGTGQETQYFGPGTRLLVL.

The chain links TRBV6-5 to TRBJ2-3, with D perhaps TRBD1 or TRBD2 (5 bases each). The CDR3 is 14 residues long. Per germline, CDR1 MNHEY and CDR2 SVGAGI. V lost 6 bases to trimming and J lost 5 bases, with 15 bases between them. CDR3 nucleotide sequence: TGTGCCAGCAGACGGGGCCTTAACGTAGATACGCAGTATTTT. This translates into CASRRGLNVDTQYF.

The rearrangement links TRBV19 to TRBJ2-6; the match to TRBD2 covers 7 bases. Germline CDR1 is LNHDA and CDR2 is SQIVND (reference sequence). The trim removed 5 bases at V and 2 bases at J, leaving 15 bases unmatched. This CDR3 is 19 amino acids long. CDR3 sequence reads: CASSLLRGAGVTGANVLTF. CDR3 nucleotides: TGTGCCAGTAGTCTCCTAAGGGGCGCGGGAGTGACTGGGGCCAACGTCCTGACTTTC.

This chain links TRBV28 with TRBJ1-1; 7 nucleotides match TRBD1. The J segment lost 5 bases and the V segment lost 10 bases, leaving 13 bases of the junction unmatched. The CDR3 contains 14 residues. The V gene's germline CDR1 is MDHEN and CDR2 SYDVKM. In nucleotides, the CDR3 is TGTGCCACCAACCCCCCAGGGGGGGAGACTGAAGCTTTCTTT. It yields the protein CATNPPGGETEAFF.

The chain couples TRBV11-2 to TRBJ2-5; TRBD2 is a possible D gene (6 bases). The CDR3 consists of 14 residues. Germline V gene data show CDR1 as SGHAT and CDR2 as FQNNGV. With 7 bases removed from V and 0 bases from J, the gap between germline ends came to 12 bases. CDR3 DNA: TGTGCCAGCAATAACGCGGGGAACCAAGAGACCCAGTACTTC. Encoded protein: CASNNAGNQETQYF.

The chain uses TRBV28 and TRBJ2-2, with D tentatively TRBD1 (6 bases). The CDR3 contains 17 residues. V was cut by 6 bases and J by 5 bases, with 22 bases left in between. CDR1 is MDHEN, CDR2 SYDVKM, per germline. CDR3 DNA: TGTGCCAGCAGCCTCACAGGGATTGTGGGCGTGACCGGGGAGCTGTTTTTT. This translates into CASSLTGIVGVTGELFF.

The chain has TRBV5-1 and TRBJ2-7; tentative D call: TRBD2 (5 bases). In germline, CDR1 is SGHRS, CDR2 YFSETQ. The CDR3 is made up of 12 amino acids. Trimming shortened V by 1 base and J by 6 bases, and 8 bases separated the two germline ends. This CDR3 is CASSLFEGEQYF. The DNA for the CDR3 is TGCGCCAGCAGCTTGTTTGAGGGCGAGCAGTACTTC.

V is TRBV19 and J is TRBJ2-7; 8 nucleotides agree with TRBD1. CDR1 is LNHDA, CDR2 SQIVND, per germline (reference sequence). This CDR3 has 16 amino acids. With V trimmed by 4 bases and J by 2 bases, 10 bases remained unmatched. The CDR3 protein is CASSTDTGGVPYEQYF. The CDR3 bases are TGTGCCAGTAGTACCGATACAGGGGGAGTCCCCTACGAGCAGTACTTC.

The chain is built from TRBV6-1 and TRBJ2-3; D perhaps matches TRBD2 (6 bases). The germline gives CDR1 MNHNS, CDR2 SASEGT. This CDR3 has 14 residues. V was cut by 8 bases and J by 4 bases, with 16 bases left in between. The CDR3 DNA sequence: TGTGCCAGCCTCCAGGACTACGGCGCAGATACGCAGTATTTT. Encoded protein: CASLQDYGADTQYF.

This chain links TRBV6-5 with TRBJ2-3; 8 bases fit TRBD1. The ends lost 6 bases at V and 3 bases at J; junction bases unmatched: 2. Germline V gene sequence: CDR1 MNHEY, CDR2 SVGAGI. The CDR3 covers 13 residues. The CDR3 reads CASSDRGTDTQYF. The CDR3 DNA follows: TGTGCCAGCAGCGACAGGGGAACAGATACGCAGTATTTT.

This chain connects TRBV7-9 to TRBJ2-3; D may be TRBD1 (6 bases). The CDR3 runs to 15 residues. Per germline, CDR1 SEHNR and CDR2 FQNEAQ (reference sequence). V lost 5 bases and J lost 3, with 15 bases in between. CDR3 nucleotides: TGTGCCAGCAGCGCCCTGGACAGAAAAACAGATACGCAGTATTTT. Protein: CASSALDRKTDTQYF.

The chain joins TRBV5-1 to TRBJ2-5; TRBD2 aligns across 7 bases. CDR3 length: 13 amino acids. V dropped 7 bases and J dropped 1; count of bases not matched to a gene: 4. Germline lookup yields CDR1 SGHRS and CDR2 YFSETQ. Here the CDR3 DNA reads TGCGCCAGCGGGGGGGGACCCCAAGAGACCCAGTACTTC. It codes for CASGGGPQETQYF.

The chain joins TRBV5-8 to TRBJ2-5; 9 nucleotides align to TRBD2. V trimming: 0 bases; J trimming: 4 bases; junction bases outside the gene matches: 10. Germline assignment: CDR1 SGHTS and CDR2 YDEGEE. The CDR3 length is 17 residues. For the CDR3, the DNA is TGTGCCAGCAGCTTGGAGCGGGCGGGAGGGCCGAGAGAGACCCAGTACTTC. Its protein product is CASSLERAGGPRETQYF.

The CDR3 loop is CASSIIAQGADLAKNIQYF. Written as DNA, the CDR3 is TGTGCCAGTAGTATCATAGCCCAGGGAGCGGACCTAGCCAAAAACATTCAGTACTTC. The genes are TRBV19 and TRBJ2-4; either TRBD1 or TRBD2 may supply D (5 bases each). The CDR3 sequence is 19 residues long. Germline V gene sequence: CDR1 LNHDA, CDR2 SQIVND (reference sequence). Trimming cost V 3 bases and J 0 bases, with 21 bases left between them.

The V and J genes are TRBV18 and TRBJ2-7; 11 nucleotides line up with TRBD2. Germline loops: CDR1 KGHSH, CDR2 LQKENI. Trimming removed 5 bases from V and 6 bases from J; junction bases left unmatched: 21. The CDR3 runs to 19 residues. The CDR3 loop reads CASSTGQQVVSGRAVEQYF. The DNA of the CDR3 is TGTGCCAGCTCAACAGGACAACAGGTCGTTAGCGGGAGGGCCGTCGAGCAGTACTTC.

The V gene is TRBV11-2, the J gene TRBJ2-7, with 12 bases aligning to TRBD2. The germline V gene has CDR1 SGHAT and CDR2 FQNNGV. This CDR3 spans 16 amino acids. The trim removed 5 bases at V and 3 bases at J, leaving 8 bases unmatched. DNA for the CDR3: TGTGCCAGCAGCCTACGACGACTAGCGGGAGTCTACGAGCAGTACTTC. As protein: CASSLRRLAGVYEQYF.

The V gene is TRBV30, the J gene TRBJ1-5; D remains ambiguous. The CDR3 is 16 amino acids. V was trimmed by 0 bases and J by 2 bases, leaving 14 bases between them. Germline V gene data show CDR1 as GTSNPN and CDR2 as SVGIG (reference sequence). The CDR3: CAWSVPVGSGNQPQHF. The CDR3 bases are TGTGCCTGGAGTGTACCCGTGGGGTCTGGCAATCAGCCCCAGCATTTT. Together with reference TRBV30 and TRBJ1-5, the CDR3 gives the full variable domain: SQTIHQWPATLVQPVGSPLSLECTVEGTSNPNLYWYRQAAGRGLQLLFYSVGIGQISSEVPQNLSASRPQDRQFILSSKKLLLSDSGFYLCAWSVPVGSGNQPQHFGDGTRLSIL.

The CDR3 loop is CASKLGLAGDEQYF. The CDR3 region has the DNA TGTGCCAGCAAACTAGGACTAGCGGGAGATGAGCAGTACTTC. The chain uses TRBV5-4 and TRBJ2-7, with 13 bases aligning to TRBD2. The germline gives CDR1 SGHNT, CDR2 YYREEE (reference sequence). This CDR3 has 14 residues. V dropped 6 bases and J dropped 7; count of bases not matched to a gene: 7.

The rearrangement links TRBV29-1 to TRBJ2-1; D is unclear. V lost 1 base to trimming and J lost 4 bases, with 8 bases between them. The CDR3 runs to 13 residues. The V gene's germline CDR1 is SQVTM and CDR2 ANQGSEA. CDR3 sequence reads: CSVEVPRYNEQFF. CDR3 nucleotide sequence: TGCAGCGTTGAAGTCCCCAGGTACAATGAGCAGTTCTTC.

This clone has just a few counts. The chain couples TRBV5-1 to TRBJ1-5; tentatively, D is TRBD1 (5 bases). Between the trimmed V and J ends, which lost 4 bases and 7 bases, there was a span of 18 bases. The CDR3 runs 15 residues. Germline V gene lookup returns CDR1 SGHRS and CDR2 YFSETQ. DNA for the CDR3: TGCGCCAGCAGCCCGTTAGGGGCCCCCGAGCAGCCCCAGCATTTT. Translated: CASSPLGAPEQPQHF.

V and J are TRBV7-9 and TRBJ1-1; D is perhaps TRBD1 (6 bases). The CDR3 is 15 residues long. Germline V gives CDR1 SEHNR, CDR2 FQNEAQ (reference sequence). The ends were cut back, 5 bases at V and 6 bases at J, with 19 bases in the middle. DNA for the CDR3: TGTGCCAGCAGCGACCTCCTAGGGGGGGCGTCTGAAGCTTTCTTT. Translation: CASSDLLGGASEAFF. The variable domain in full, with the rest retrieved from reference TRBV7-9 and TRBJ1-1, is DTGVSQNPRHKITKRGQNVTFRCDPISEHNRLYWYRQTLGQGPEFLTYFQNEAQLEKSRLLSDRFSAERPKGSFSTLEIQRTEQGDSAMYLCASSDLLGGASEAFFGQGTRLTVV.

The V gene is TRBV28, the J gene TRBJ1-1, with D maybe TRBD1 (6 bases). The CDR3 has 13 residues. Trimming pared 4 bases from V and 10 bases from J, leaving 16 bases between. The V gene's germline CDR1 is MDHEN and CDR2 SYDVKM. CDR3: CASSSPTVGAAFF. CDR3 sequence (DNA): TGTGCCAGCAGTTCCCCCACGGTGGGGGCAGCTTTCTTT.

This rearrangement joins TRBV11-2 to TRBJ1-1; TRBD1 matches 9 bases. In germline, CDR1 is SGHAT, CDR2 FQNNGV. After removal of 1 base from V and 7 bases from J, the junction contained 10 bases not matched to a gene. There are 16 residues in the CDR3. CDR3 DNA sequence: TGTGCCAGCAGCTTAGCCCAGGGACAGGGAGCGTTTGAAGCTTTCTTT. The encoded protein is CASSLAQGQGAFEAFF. Drawing the rest from reference TRBV11-2 and TRBJ1-1, the complete variable domain is EAGVAQSPRYKIIEKRQSVAFWCNPISGHATLYWYQQILGQGPKLLIQFQNNGVVDDSQLPKDRFSAERLKGVDSTLKIQPAKLEDSAVYLCASSLAQGQGAFEAFFGQGTRLTVV.

CDR3 coding DNA: TGTGCCAGCTCACCACGGGCAGGAGAAAAACTGTTTTTT. Amino acids: CASSPRAGEKLFF. The chain combines TRBV18 with TRBJ1-4; D remains unclear. Deletions cut 1 base from V and 8 bases from J, with 8 bases between. Germline values: CDR1 KGHSH, CDR2 LQKENI. This CDR3 is built from 13 residues.

This chain uses TRBV28 with TRBJ1-2; D is perhaps TRBD1 (6 bases). The CDR3 sequence is 15 residues long. Trimming cost V 4 bases and J 2 bases, with 14 bases left between them. CDR1 is MDHEN and CDR2 is SYDVKM in the germline V gene. The chain's CDR3 is CASSSRTASNYGYTF. The CDR3 region has the DNA TGTGCCAGCAGTTCTCGGACAGCCAGCAACTATGGCTACACCTTC.

The chain couples TRBV5-1 to TRBJ2-3; D ambiguous. Germline CDR1 and CDR2: SGHRS and YFSETQ. The CDR3 has 15 residues. Trimming pared 2 bases from V and 6 bases from J, leaving 16 bases between. The CDR3 region is CASSFNPGPYDTQYF. The CDR3 nucleotides are TGCGCCAGCAGCTTCAACCCTGGACCATATGATACGCAGTATTTT.

The chain carries TRBV18 and TRBJ2-7; the match to TRBD1 covers 8 bases. Germline CDR1 KGHSH, CDR2 LQKENI. CDR3 size: 18 residues. V trimming: 0 bases; J trimming: 4 bases; junction bases outside the gene matches: 14. CDR3 sequence: CASSPPGQATPGEYEQYF. CDR3 in DNA: TGTGCCAGCTCACCACCGGGACAGGCAACCCCCGGGGAGTACGAGCAGTACTTC.